This T cell receptor (beta chain) was recovered during a study of T cell responses to AZD1222 COVID-19 vaccine. General study findings and limits: Donors were largely white British and mainly female; clonal diversity was possibly underestimated. Distributed over spike, vaccine-associated CD4 TCRs predominated at 160-218 and 743-854.

Second doses were pooled across both intervals (about 4 or about 12 weeks). Sequencing was performed with immunoSEQ multiplex PCR; in TCRdb, only in-frame clones are kept and a portion is missing. The profile shows tens of thousands of clones, approximately 90% of them singletons. Germline CDR1 and CDR2: SGHRS and YFSETQ. Trimming took off 0 bases at V and 5 bases at J, with 6 bases between the two ends. The CDR3 has 13 residues. A note on this clone: The target antigen is unknown.

The receptor was derived from an adult who received the AZD1222 COVID-19 vaccine. This sequence joins TRBV5-1 and TRBJ2-1; D may be TRBD1 (6 bases). Material: peripheral blood, obtained 28 days after the second AZD1222 dose. CDR3 amino acids: CASSLGDNNEQFF. The CDR3 DNA reads as TGCGCCAGCAGCTTGGGGGACAACAATGAGCAGTTCTTC.